This TCR beta chain is from a study of OX40 agonist ivuxolimab in advanced cancers. Only in-frame clones appear in the TCRdb table, and some are missing; sequencing was by immunoSEQ multiplex PCR. The sample shows about 58,000 clones, about 86% of them seen only once. This CDR3 region has 15 residues. Germline CDR1 reads LNHDA; CDR2 reads SQIVND (reference sequence). V shed 6 bases and J shed 0 bases, with 12 bases lying between them. The material was CD4+ or CD8+ T cells sorted from blood, obtained in a trial of the OX40 agonist ivuxolimab. The TCR was taken from an adult with an advanced solid tumor such as melanoma, head and neck, liver or kidney cancer. The V gene is TRBV19, the J gene TRBJ1-5; D may be TRBD1 (5 bases). The CDR3 bases are TGTGCCAGTAGCCGCAGGGCGTATAGCAATCAGCCCCAGCATTTT. This gives the protein CASSRRAYSNQPQHF.